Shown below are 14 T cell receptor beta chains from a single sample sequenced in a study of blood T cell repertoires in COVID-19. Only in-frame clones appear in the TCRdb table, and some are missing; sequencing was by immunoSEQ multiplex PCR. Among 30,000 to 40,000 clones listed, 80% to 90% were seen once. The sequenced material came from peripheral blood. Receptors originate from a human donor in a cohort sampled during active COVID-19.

The CDR3 loop reads CSVVGQDQETQYF. CDR3 bases: TGCAGCGTTGTTGGGCAGGACCAAGAGACCCAGTACTTC. V and J are TRBV29-1 and TRBJ2-5; D not certain. The germline CDR1 and CDR2 sequences are SQVTM and ANQGSEA. The ends were cut back, 4 bases at V and 0 bases at J, with 9 bases in the middle. The CDR3 loop spans 13 amino acids.

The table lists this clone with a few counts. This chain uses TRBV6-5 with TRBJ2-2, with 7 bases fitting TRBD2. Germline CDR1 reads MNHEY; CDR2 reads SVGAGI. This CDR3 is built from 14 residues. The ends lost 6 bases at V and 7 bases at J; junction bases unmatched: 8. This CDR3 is CASSRTSVGGELFF. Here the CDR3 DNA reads TGTGCCAGCAGCCGAACTAGCGTCGGCGGGGAGCTGTTTTTT.

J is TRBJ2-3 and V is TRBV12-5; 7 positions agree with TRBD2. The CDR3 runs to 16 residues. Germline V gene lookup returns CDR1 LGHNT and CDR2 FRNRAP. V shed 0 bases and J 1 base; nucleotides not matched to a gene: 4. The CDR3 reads CASGLVRTSGTDTQYF. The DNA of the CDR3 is TGTGCTAGTGGTTTGGTACGCACTAGCGGCACAGATACGCAGTATTTT.

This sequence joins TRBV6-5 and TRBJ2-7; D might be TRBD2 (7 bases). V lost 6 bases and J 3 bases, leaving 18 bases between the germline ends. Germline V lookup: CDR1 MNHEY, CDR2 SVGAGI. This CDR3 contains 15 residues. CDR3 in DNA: TGTGCCAGCAGGTTACAGGGTGGGGGGGACTACGAGCAGTACTTC. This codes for CASRLQGGGDYEQYF.

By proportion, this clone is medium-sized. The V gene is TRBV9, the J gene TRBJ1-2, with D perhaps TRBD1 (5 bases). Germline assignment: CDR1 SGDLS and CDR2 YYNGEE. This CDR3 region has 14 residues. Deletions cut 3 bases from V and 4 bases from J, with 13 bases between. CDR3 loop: CASSDGGARYGYTF. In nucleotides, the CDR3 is TGTGCCAGCAGCGACGGAGGGGCACGCTATGGCTACACCTTC.

CDR3 region: CASSYDGTSYEQYF. The CDR3 DNA is TGTGCCAGCAGTTACGATGGGACTTCCTACGAGCAGTACTTC. The chain carries TRBV6-5 and TRBJ2-7, with a possible D match to TRBD2 (6 bases). The CDR3 is made up of 14 amino acids. Trimming shortened V by 2 bases and J by 1 base, and 9 bases separated the two germline ends. Germline V gives CDR1 MNHEY, CDR2 SVGAGI.

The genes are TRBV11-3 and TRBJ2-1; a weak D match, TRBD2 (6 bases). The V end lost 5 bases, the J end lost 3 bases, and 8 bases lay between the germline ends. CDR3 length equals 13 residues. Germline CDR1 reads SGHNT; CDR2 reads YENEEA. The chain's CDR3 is CASSRTNYNEQFF. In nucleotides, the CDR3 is TGTGCCAGCAGCCGGACTAACTACAATGAGCAGTTCTTC.

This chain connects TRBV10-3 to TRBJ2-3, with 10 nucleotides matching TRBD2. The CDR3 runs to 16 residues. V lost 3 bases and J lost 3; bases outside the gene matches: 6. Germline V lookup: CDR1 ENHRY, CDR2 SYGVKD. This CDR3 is CAISDLSGRVTDTQYF. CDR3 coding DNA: TGTGCCATCAGTGATCTCAGCGGGAGGGTGACAGATACGCAGTATTTT.

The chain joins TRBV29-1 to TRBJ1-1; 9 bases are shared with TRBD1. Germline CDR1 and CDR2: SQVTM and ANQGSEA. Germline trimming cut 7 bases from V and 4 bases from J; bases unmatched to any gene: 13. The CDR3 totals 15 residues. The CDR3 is CSGGNRGHQVTEAFF. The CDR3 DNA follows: TGCAGCGGGGGAAACAGGGGGCATCAGGTCACTGAAGCTTTCTTT.

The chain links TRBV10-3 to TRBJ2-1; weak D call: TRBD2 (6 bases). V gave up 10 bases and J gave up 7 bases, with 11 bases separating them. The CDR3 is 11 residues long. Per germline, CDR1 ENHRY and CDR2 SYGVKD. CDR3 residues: CASTSTNEQFF. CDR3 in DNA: TGTGCCAGTACTAGCACGAATGAGCAGTTCTTC.

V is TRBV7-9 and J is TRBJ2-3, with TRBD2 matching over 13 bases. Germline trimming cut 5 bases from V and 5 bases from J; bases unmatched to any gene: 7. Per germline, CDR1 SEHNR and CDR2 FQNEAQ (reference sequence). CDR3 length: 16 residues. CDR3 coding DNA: TGTGCCAGCAGCGAAGGACTAGCGGGAGCTAAAGATACGCAGTATTTT. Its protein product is CASSEGLAGAKDTQYF.

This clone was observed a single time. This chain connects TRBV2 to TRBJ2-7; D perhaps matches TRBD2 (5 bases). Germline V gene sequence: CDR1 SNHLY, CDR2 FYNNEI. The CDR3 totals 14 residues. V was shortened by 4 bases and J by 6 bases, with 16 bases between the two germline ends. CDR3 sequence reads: CASSGLAGWLEQYF. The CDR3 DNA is TGTGCCAGCAGTGGACTGGCGGGCTGGCTCGAGCAGTACTTC.

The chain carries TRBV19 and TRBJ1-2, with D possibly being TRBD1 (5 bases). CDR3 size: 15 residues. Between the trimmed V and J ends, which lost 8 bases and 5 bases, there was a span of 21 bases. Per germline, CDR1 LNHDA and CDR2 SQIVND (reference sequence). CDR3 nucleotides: TGTGCCAGTTCGGTTGGGGGGGGAGGCGGATATGGCTACACCTTC. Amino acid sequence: CASSVGGGGGYGYTF.

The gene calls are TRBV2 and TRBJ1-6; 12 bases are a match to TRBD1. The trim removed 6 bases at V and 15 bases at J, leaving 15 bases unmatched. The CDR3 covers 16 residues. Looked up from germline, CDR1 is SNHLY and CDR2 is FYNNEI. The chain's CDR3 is CASSRGNRDRGRILHF. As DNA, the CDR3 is TGTGCCAGCAGCAGGGGTAACCGGGACAGGGGGCGAATCCTCCACTTT.